This passage covers 23 T cell receptor beta chains from one sample sequenced in a study of blood T cell repertoires in COVID-19. The data were produced by immunoSEQ multiplex PCR, yet TCRdb's version contains in-frame clones alone and is incomplete. The sample consists of 180,000 or so clones, roughly 89% of them appearing once. The sequencing input was peripheral blood. The receptors were gathered from a woman in her forties or fifties with acute or convalescent COVID-19.

The CDR3 DNA is TGCACCAGCAGCTTTTCGGACTGTCGGGGAGGAAACTATGGCTACACCTTC. Its protein product is CTSSFSDCRGGNYGYTF. The gene calls are TRBV1 and TRBJ1-2. TRBV1 represents a pseudogene. This CDR3 comprises 17 residues.

J is TRBJ1-2 and V is TRBV5-6; TRBD1 matches at 7 bases. Germline V lookup: CDR1 SGHDT, CDR2 YYEEEE. This CDR3 spans 15 amino acids. V trimming: 4 bases; J trimming: 1 base; junction bases outside the gene matches: 7. CDR3: CASSLTGINNYGYTF. Written as DNA, the CDR3 is TGTGCCAGCAGCCTGACAGGGATAAATAACTATGGCTACACCTTC.

J is TRBJ1-4 and V is TRBV10-3; D is perhaps TRBD1 (5 bases). This CDR3 region has 19 residues. CDR1 and CDR2 (germline): ENHRY, SYGVKD. With 0 bases removed from V and 0 bases from J, the gap between germline ends came to 17 bases. This chain's CDR3 is CAISESPRQSFATNEKLFF. In nucleotides, the CDR3 is TGTGCCATCAGTGAGTCACCAAGACAGTCATTTGCAACTAATGAAAAACTGTTTTTT.

Only one count was recorded for this clone. V and J are TRBV27 and TRBJ2-1; possible D gene TRBD2, 7 bases. The V end was cut by 2 bases, the J end by 9 bases, with 14 bases between. The CDR3 loop spans 14 amino acids. Per the germline V gene, CDR1 is MNHEY and CDR2 is SMNVEV (reference sequence). CDR3 DNA: TGTGCCAGCAGTTTACAGTCAGGGGAGGGTGAGCAGTTCTTC. Translating gives CASSLQSGEGEQFF.

This chain joins TRBV7-2 and TRBJ1-3; D gene unclear. CDR1 is SGHTA, CDR2 FQGNSA, per germline. This CDR3 spans 16 amino acids. V was shortened by 1 base and J by 2 bases, with 12 bases between the two germline ends. The CDR3 is CASSLVGGVTGNTIYF. The CDR3 region has the DNA TGTGCCAGCAGCTTAGTAGGCGGGGTTACTGGAAACACCATATATTTT.

The chain couples TRBV11-3 to TRBJ1-2; TRBD1 matches 7 bases. V trimming: 10 bases; J trimming: 8 bases; junction bases outside the gene matches: 22. Germline V gene sequence: CDR1 SGHNT, CDR2 YENEEA. The CDR3 contains 16 residues. In DNA form, the CDR3 reads TGTGCCACCCAGCGGGCTTTTCGGGACAGCTTATCGGGCTACACCTTC. This gives the protein CATQRAFRDSLSGYTF.

The chain joins TRBV6-2 or TRBV6-3 to TRBJ2-5, with D perhaps matching TRBD2 (6 bases). Germline V gene data show CDR1 as MNHEY and CDR2 as SVGEGT. The CDR3 extends over 16 amino acids. The V gene lost 0 bases and the J gene lost 0 bases, with 11 bases spanning the gap. As DNA, the CDR3 is TGTGCCAGCAGTTACTCTTTGTGGGAGGACCAAGAGACCCAGTACTTC. Amino acid sequence: CASSYSLWEDQETQYF.

The chain combines TRBV5-1 with TRBJ2-1; the D gene is possibly TRBD1 (6 bases). The ends were cut back, 0 bases at V and 3 bases at J, with 10 bases in the middle. There are 15 residues in the CDR3. Germline CDR1 is SGHRS and CDR2 is YFSETQ. The DNA for the CDR3 is TGCGCCAGCAGCTTGGAACAGGGATACTACAATGAGCAGTTCTTC. This translates into CASSLEQGYYNEQFF.

The count of this clone is one. This sequence joins TRBV18 and TRBJ2-3; 8 nucleotides line up with TRBD1. V lost 6 bases and J lost 1; bases outside the gene matches: 9. Germline V gene data show CDR1 as KGHSH and CDR2 as LQKENI. This CDR3 region has 16 residues. The CDR3 loop reads CASSLGQGTGTDTQYF. The CDR3 DNA reads TGTGCCAGCTCCCTCGGACAGGGAACGGGCACAGATACGCAGTATTTT.

The sample holds a few counts of this clone. The chain joins TRBV15 to TRBJ1-3; 8 nucleotides align to TRBD1. Germline values: CDR1 LNHNV, CDR2 YYDKDF (reference sequence). This CDR3 is 17 amino acids long. Germline trimming cut 5 bases from V and 1 base from J; bases unmatched to any gene: 10. CDR3 sequence: CATSSGQGFVSGNTIYF. CDR3 nucleotides: TGTGCCACCAGCTCAGGACAGGGTTTCGTTTCTGGAAACACCATATATTTT.

This clone was seen once. V is TRBV5-4 and J is TRBJ1-2; D perhaps matches TRBD1 (6 bases). V lost 5 bases and J 5 bases, leaving 16 bases between the germline ends. The CDR3 totals 14 residues. Germline V gene lookup returns CDR1 SGHNT and CDR2 YYREEE (reference sequence). As DNA, the CDR3 is TGTGCCAGCAGTACTCCGCGGACAGCATATGGCTACACCTTC. It codes for CASSTPRTAYGYTF.

This chain uses TRBV15 with TRBJ1-1, with D maybe TRBD1 (6 bases). The V gene's germline CDR1 is LNHNV and CDR2 YYDKDF (reference sequence). The CDR3 extends over 14 amino acids. Between the trimmed V and J ends, which lost 5 bases and 3 bases, there was a span of 13 bases. In DNA, the CDR3 is TGTGCCACCAGCCCCGAGGGGGGGTACACTGAAGCTTTCTTT. It specifies CATSPEGGYTEAFF. Drawing the rest from reference TRBV15 and TRBJ1-1, the complete variable domain is DAMVIQNPRYQVTQFGKPVTLSCSQTLNHNVMYWYQQKSSQAPKLLFHYYDKDFNNEADTPDNFQSRRPNTSFCFLDIRSPGLGDTAMYLCATSPEGGYTEAFFGQGTRLTVV.

The chain combines TRBV7-2 with TRBJ2-7; 14 nucleotides align to TRBD2. The CDR3 runs to 17 residues. V shed 5 bases, J shed 6 bases, and the junction held 12 bases outside the gene matches. The germline CDR1 and CDR2 sequences are SGHTA and FQGNSA. The CDR3 DNA sequence: TGTGCCAGCAGCCGGACTAGCGGGGGGAGCCAACCCCGCGAGCAGTACTTC. This codes for CASSRTSGGSQPREQYF.

The chain uses TRBV7-2 and TRBJ2-1; possible D gene TRBD2, 6 bases. Germline V lookup: CDR1 SGHTA, CDR2 FQGNSA. V dropped 5 bases and J dropped 4 bases, with 15 bases sitting between them. The CDR3 has 15 residues. The CDR3 nucleotides are TGTGCCAGCAGCCCCGAGGCTAGCGAGTACAATGAGCAGTTCTTC. This encodes CASSPEASEYNEQFF.

The J gene is TRBJ2-2, the V gene TRBV3-1 (or the pseudogene TRBV3-2); perhaps TRBD2 as D (7 bases). Germline V gives CDR1 LGHDT, CDR2 YNNKEL (reference sequence). The CDR3 is 15 residues long. With 6 bases removed from V and 0 bases from J, the gap between germline ends came to 11 bases. CDR3 bases: TGTGCCAGCAGAAAGGGGGGGTCGAACACCGGGGAGCTGTTTTTT. This gives the protein CASRKGGSNTGELFF.

The chain has TRBV7-2 and TRBJ2-7, with 7 bases matching TRBD2. J lost 5 bases, V lost 2 bases, and 9 bases had no gene match. CDR1 and CDR2 from the germline V gene are SGHTA and FQGNSA. The CDR3 runs 15 residues. The CDR3 loop reads CASSLQSGDFDEQYF. DNA for the CDR3: TGTGCCAGCAGCTTACAAAGCGGGGATTTTGACGAGCAGTACTTC.

V gene TRBV7-2 combines with J gene TRBJ1-1; D is unclear. V was cut by 5 bases and J by 3 bases, with 16 bases left in between. The germline gives CDR1 SGHTA, CDR2 FQGNSA. The CDR3 consists of 15 residues. In DNA, the CDR3 is TGTGCCAGCAGCCTTCTCCCCGGGGAGTACACTGAAGCTTTCTTT. Translation gives CASSLLPGEYTEAFF. Full variable domain (outside the CDR3, taken from reference TRBV7-2 and TRBJ1-1): GAGVSQSPSNKVTEKGKDVELRCDPISGHTALYWYRQSLGQGLEFLIYFQGNSAPDKSGLPSDRFSAERTGGSVSTLTIQRTQQEDSAVYLCASSLLPGEYTEAFFGQGTRLTVV.

This clone was seen once. This sequence joins TRBV6-5 and TRBJ1-2; D remains unclear. V was shortened by 6 bases and J by 5 bases, with 16 bases between the two germline ends. Germline loops: CDR1 MNHEY, CDR2 SVGAGI. The length of the CDR3 is 14 residues. The CDR3 loop reads CASSYQAFSYGYTF. For the CDR3, the DNA is TGTGCCAGCAGCTACCAGGCATTTAGTTATGGCTACACCTTC.

The V gene is TRBV5-1, the J gene TRBJ2-3, with 14 bases fitting TRBD2. CDR1 and CDR2 (germline): SGHRS, YFSETQ. V lost 4 bases to trimming and J lost 3 bases; unmatched junction nucleotides: 7. CDR3 length equals 17 residues. CDR3 nucleotides: TGCGCCAGCAGCCTCGGACTAGCGGGAGGTGTAACAGATACGCAGTATTTT. Translation: CASSLGLAGGVTDTQYF.

CDR3 DNA: TGCGCCAGCAGCCCTGGGGGGGCAAGTGGTAAAGGTAATGAGCAGTTCTTC. It is translated as CASSPGGASGKGNEQFF. The chain couples TRBV5-1 to TRBJ2-1; tentative D call: TRBD2 (7 bases). Germline CDR1 SGHRS, CDR2 YFSETQ. Trimming removed 4 bases at V and 7 bases at J, with 24 bases between. The CDR3 has 17 amino acids.

The chain uses TRBV9 and TRBJ1-3; D unresolved. The germline V and J ends were trimmed by 3 bases and 2 bases, with 12 bases remaining between them. In germline, CDR1 is SGDLS, CDR2 YYNGEE. The CDR3 runs 15 residues. The CDR3 loop reads CASSAEGLPGNTIYF. DNA of the CDR3: TGTGCCAGCAGCGCTGAGGGCCTACCTGGAAACACCATATATTTT.

This chain joins TRBV10-3 and TRBJ1-6, with 8 bases fitting TRBD1. Germline-derived CDR1 and CDR2 are ENHRY and SYGVKD. V shed 3 bases and J 0 bases; nucleotides not matched to a gene: 4. The CDR3 has 17 amino acids. CDR3 coding DNA: TGTGCCATCAGTGAAGGACAGGGTGGCTCCTATAATTCACCCCTCCACTTT. Protein: CAISEGQGGSYNSPLHF.

The chain combines TRBV19 with TRBJ1-1; 11 bases agree with TRBD1. The trim removed 8 bases at V and 5 bases at J, leaving 4 bases unmatched. The CDR3 totals 13 residues. CDR1 and CDR2 from the germline V gene are LNHDA and SQIVND (reference sequence). The CDR3 nucleotides read TGTGCCAGTGGGACAGGGGGAGGAACTGAAGCTTTCTTT. This sequence encodes CASGTGGGTEAFF.